This passage covers 5 T cell receptor beta chains from one sample sequenced in a study of blood T cells in healthy people across ages. A J-beta primer mix and a sample-barcoded 5' primer were used in a second PCR of about 7 to 12 cycles. TCRdb re-called the 5' RACE reads through MiXCR, storing one row per CDR3 protein. The repertoire holds around 1,000,000 distinct CDR3 sequences, 35% to 40% seen once, with approximately 14% in the top ten. Sequenced material: blood. These receptors all come from a man aged 18 to 29 in good health.

This clonotype was recorded a few times. V usage is TRBV2 and J usage is TRBJ1-4; D not resolved. Per germline, CDR1 SNHLY and CDR2 FYNNEI. Between the trimmed V and J ends, which lost 6 bases and 3 bases, there was a span of 11 bases. This CDR3 region has 14 residues. The CDR3 sequence: CASRSQVANEKLFF. DNA of the CDR3: TGTGCCAGCAGGAGTCAGGTGGCTAATGAAAAACTGTTTTTT.

DNA of the CDR3: TGCAGTGCTAGAGTGACTAATCCCCACAATGAGCAGTTCTTC. It encodes CSARVTNPHNEQFF. The chain has TRBV20-1 and TRBJ2-1; D is possibly TRBD2 (5 bases). The CDR3 is 14 residues long. Germline V gene lookup returns CDR1 DFQATT and CDR2 SNEGSKA (reference sequence). Trimming removed 1 base at V and 5 bases at J, with 12 bases between.

This clonotype has a handful of counts. The V and J genes are TRBV10-3 and TRBJ2-7, with D uncertain. Germline loops: CDR1 ENHRY, CDR2 SYGVKD. The V and J ends lost 10 bases and 2 bases respectively, with 18 bases between them. CDR3 length equals 14 residues. CDR3 loop: CATQIPALTYEQYF. CDR3 nucleotides: TGTGCCACCCAGATTCCAGCGCTAACCTACGAGCAGTACTTC.

The chain uses TRBV20-1 and TRBJ1-6, with TRBD1 as a possible D gene (5 bases). V lost 2 bases to trimming and J lost 7 bases, with 9 bases between them. Germline loops: CDR1 DFQATT, CDR2 SNEGSKA (reference sequence). This CDR3 spans 13 amino acids. CDR3 sequence (DNA): TGCAGTGCTAGAAGACAGCGCAATTCACCCCTCCACTTT. It codes for CSARRQRNSPLHF.

This clonotype was observed a single time. The gene calls are TRBV19 and TRBJ2-3; 11 nucleotides match TRBD2. The V and J ends lost 8 bases and 5 bases, in that order; junction bases with no gene match: 6. The CDR3 is 14 residues long. The germline CDR1 and CDR2 sequences are LNHDA and SQIVND (reference sequence). The CDR3 sequence is CASGGLAALDTQYF. Here the CDR3 DNA reads TGTGCCAGTGGGGGACTAGCGGCTCTAGATACGCAGTATTTT.